Listed here is a single T cell receptor beta chain. Its matching antigen is unknown. This record comes from a study of molecular identifiers for immune sequencing clone quantification. The study's findings and limits: Among about a million naive cells, spiked Jurkat TCR RNA from a single cell was reportedly detectable. A shared barcode on identical TCR molecules could lead to underestimated sizes for highly expanded clones. Clones exceeding 20 RNA copies carried over 97% of effector molecules but under 1% of naive-cell molecules.

In TCRdb, the PCR reads were re-called with MiXCR into one record per CDR3 protein. The sample holds around 460,000 distinct CDR3 sequences, around 25% seen once. Each library that profiled naive CD8 cells came from roughly 18,000 to 920,000 sorted cells with 10%, 30% or 50% RNA. The CDR3 has 15 residues. The V gene lost 5 bases and the J gene lost 0 bases, with 11 bases spanning the gap. Germline V gene sequence: CDR1 SGHNT, CDR2 YENEEA. The sequenced sample was naive CD8+ T cells from blood, with Jurkat cell RNA spiked in. Subset in this sample: FACS-sorted CD8+CD4-CCR7+CD45RA+ naive T cells. This receptor was obtained from a human donor in good health. Some libraries in this study had Jurkat cell RNA spiked in. V and J are TRBV11-3 and TRBJ1-5; maybe TRBD1 (5 bases). The CDR3 coding sequence is TGTGCCAGCAGCACCAGGGAGATTAGCAATCAGCCCCAGCATTTT. Protein sequence: CASSTREISNQPQHF.